A single sample is the source of the 21 T cell receptor beta chains below, sequenced in a study of OX40 agonist ivuxolimab in advanced cancers. Receptor amplification or capture employed the immunoSEQ multiplex PCR assay. TCRdb provides this immuneACCESS table in a form limited to in-frame rearrangements. Some clones are lacking; in checked studies, under half of them reflect an unresolved V gene, and why the rest are absent is not known. The sample yields tens of thousands of clones; about 80% were counted once. The top ten hold 2% to 2.5% of the sample. This sample comprised CD4+ or CD8+ T cells sorted from blood, obtained in a trial of the OX40 agonist ivuxolimab. These receptors all stem from an adult with an advanced solid tumor such as melanoma, head and neck, liver or kidney cancer.

The V gene is TRBV5-6, the J gene TRBJ1-1; no definite D call. Germline V gene data show CDR1 as SGHDT and CDR2 as YYEEEE. Trimming shortened V by 2 bases and J by 4 bases, and 12 bases separated the two germline ends. The CDR3 spans 14 residues. DNA for the CDR3: TGTGCCAGCAGCTTCCGAGACGGCGGCACTGAAGCTTTCTTT. Translated, it gives CASSFRDGGTEAFF.

This clone came up once. V and J are TRBV6-6 and TRBJ2-5; no reliable D call. V was trimmed by 5 bases and J by 2 bases, leaving 9 bases between them. Germline V gene lookup returns CDR1 MNHNY and CDR2 SVGAGI (reference sequence). The CDR3 extends over 13 amino acids. The CDR3 coding sequence is TGTGCCAGCAGTCGGGTCTTTCAAGAGACCCAGTACTTC. It encodes CASSRVFQETQYF.

This chain joins TRBV30 and TRBJ1-4, with D maybe TRBD1 (5 bases). The CDR3 length is 13 residues. Per germline, CDR1 GTSNPN and CDR2 SVGIG (reference sequence). Trimming pared 1 base from V and 8 bases from J, leaving 11 bases between. CDR3 nucleotides: TGTGCCTGGAGTGGTGGGGGGGACGAAAAACTGTTTTTT. This gives the protein CAWSGGGDEKLFF.

J is TRBJ2-1 and V is TRBV28, with 7 bases matching TRBD1. Looked up from germline, CDR1 is MDHEN and CDR2 is SYDVKM. The CDR3 has 14 amino acids. Losses at the gene ends were 4 bases for V and 3 bases for J; bases not matched to a gene: 3. The CDR3 nucleotides are TGTGCCAGCAGTTCGGGACAGTTCTACAATGAGCAGTTCTTC. Translating gives CASSSGQFYNEQFF.

The chain uses TRBV27 and TRBJ2-1; 7 bases line up with TRBD1. Germline V gene sequence: CDR1 MNHEY, CDR2 SMNVEV (reference sequence). The CDR3 consists of 12 residues. With 5 bases clipped from V and 10 bases from J, the junction kept 5 bases outside the gene matches. The CDR3 DNA is TGTGCCAGCAGTCTAACAGGGGAGGAGCAGTTCTTC. The encoded protein is CASSLTGEEQFF.

This clone was seen more than once but under ten times. The genes are TRBV7-9 and TRBJ2-6; tentatively, D is TRBD2 (6 bases). The length of the CDR3 is 16 residues. CDR1 and CDR2 (germline): SEHNR, FQNEAQ (reference sequence). V lost 3 bases, J lost 2 bases, and 11 bases lay in between. CDR3 protein: CASSFSTSPGANVLTF. DNA for the CDR3: TGTGCCAGCAGCTTCAGCACTAGCCCTGGGGCCAACGTCCTGACTTTC.

This sequence joins TRBV28 and TRBJ2-2, with a possible D match to TRBD2 (6 bases). Germline values: CDR1 MDHEN, CDR2 SYDVKM. V lost 7 bases, J lost 7 bases, and 22 bases lay in between. CDR3 size: 16 residues. CDR3 bases: TGTGCCAGCATCGGAGGAGGGAGTGAAAATAACGGGGAGCTGTTTTTT. Encoded protein: CASIGGGSENNGELFF.

Only a few counts were recorded for this clone. V and J are TRBV30 and TRBJ1-5; D call uncertain. Trimming left V 2 bases short and J 4 bases short, with 6 bases between. CDR1 GTSNPN and CDR2 SVGIG come from the germline V gene (reference sequence). This CDR3 contains 12 residues. The CDR3 spells CAWSLQNQPQHF. CDR3 nucleotides: TGTGCCTGGAGTCTTCAGAATCAGCCCCAGCATTTT.

This chain connects TRBV10-1 to TRBJ2-3; the D is unclear. CDR3 size: 13 residues. V lost 2 bases to trimming and J lost 1 base, with 4 bases between them. CDR1 and CDR2 from the germline V gene are WNHNN and SYGVQD (reference sequence). CDR3 sequence reads: CASSEKGTDTQYF. The CDR3 DNA is TGCGCCAGCAGTGAGAAAGGCACAGATACGCAGTATTTT.

The chain carries TRBV27 and TRBJ2-3; 9 bases fit TRBD2. Germline CDR1 and CDR2: MNHEY and SMNVEV (reference sequence). Trimming at V came to 6 bases and at J to 8 bases, leaving 9 bases not matched to a gene. This CDR3 contains 14 residues. The CDR3 is CASSKGLAGATQYF. CDR3 sequence (DNA): TGTGCCAGCAGCAAGGGACTAGCCGGGGCTACGCAGTATTTT.

This chain connects TRBV7-2 to TRBJ2-7; TRBD2 matches 9 bases. With 3 bases clipped from V and 4 bases from J, the junction kept 4 bases outside the gene matches. This CDR3 comprises 14 residues. Germline values: CDR1 SGHTA, CDR2 FQGNSA. DNA of the CDR3: TGTGCCAGCAGCTTGGGCGGGGGGGCTTACGAGCAGTACTTC. It specifies CASSLGGGAYEQYF.

The chain has TRBV9 and TRBJ2-1, with 14 bases aligning to TRBD2. Germline V gives CDR1 SGDLS, CDR2 YYNGEE. The CDR3 has 17 residues. V was pared by 4 bases and J by 3 bases, with 6 bases of the junction left unmatched. The DNA of the CDR3 is TGTGCCAGCAGCTTATCCGGGACTAGCGGGAGCTACAATGAGCAGTTCTTC. Encoded protein: CASSLSGTSGSYNEQFF.

This clone was seen just once. The chain combines TRBV18 with TRBJ2-1, with TRBD2 matching over 10 bases. Losses at the gene ends were 3 bases for V and 7 bases for J; bases not matched to a gene: 6. Germline CDR1 KGHSH, CDR2 LQKENI. The CDR3 sequence is 15 residues long. CDR3 sequence reads: CASSPLQREGNEQFF. CDR3 bases: TGTGCCAGCTCACCCCTCCAGCGGGAGGGTAATGAGCAGTTCTTC. Variable domain in full (rest from reference TRBV18 and TRBJ2-1): NAGVMQNPRHLVRRRGQEARLRCSPMKGHSHVYWYRQLPEEGLKFMVYLQKENIIDESGMPKERFSAEFPKEGPSILRIQQVVRGDSAAYFCASSPLQREGNEQFFGPGTRLTVL.

This chain links TRBV5-4 with TRBJ1-4; D perhaps matches TRBD1 (6 bases). The CDR3 is 14 amino acids. Germline assignment: CDR1 SGHNT and CDR2 YYREEE (reference sequence). V was clipped by 4 bases and J by 8 bases, with 15 bases between them. CDR3 protein: CASSDSRGNEKLFF. DNA for the CDR3: TGTGCCAGCAGCGACAGTAGGGGGAACGAAAAACTGTTTTTT.

The CDR3 sequence: CASSLGGGPTDTQYF. The CDR3 nucleotides are TGCGCCAGCAGCTTGGGGGGGGGCCCCACAGATACGCAGTATTTT. The V call is TRBV5-1, the J call TRBJ2-3; possibly TRBD2 for D (7 bases). The V gene lost 0 bases and the J gene lost 2 bases, with 10 bases spanning the gap. The CDR3 has 15 residues. Germline CDR1 SGHRS, CDR2 YFSETQ.

The chain combines TRBV9 with TRBJ2-7; perhaps TRBD2 as D (7 bases). Trimming took 1 base from V and 4 from J, leaving 15 bases between them. Germline-derived CDR1 and CDR2 are SGDLS and YYNGEE. The CDR3 contains 15 residues. The CDR3 is CASSVRAGAPYEQYF. Here the CDR3 DNA reads TGTGCCAGCAGCGTAAGGGCGGGGGCCCCTTACGAGCAGTACTTC.

The genes are TRBV6-5 and TRBJ1-2; 7 nucleotides line up with TRBD1. Per the germline V gene, CDR1 is MNHEY and CDR2 is SVGAGI. The junction had 13 bases not matched to a gene; V was cut back by 4 bases and J by 8 bases. The CDR3 totals 15 residues. The CDR3 nucleotides read TGTGCCAGCAGTTTTCAGTACCAGGGGGGTAGGGGCTACACCTTC. Protein sequence: CASSFQYQGGRGYTF.

This sequence joins TRBV4-2 and TRBJ1-1, with D uncertain. Germline CDR1 reads LGHNA; CDR2 reads YNFKEQ. CDR3 length: 13 amino acids. V was shortened by 0 bases and J by 5 bases, with 7 bases between the two germline ends. Here the CDR3 reads CASSQDLGTEAFF. As DNA, the CDR3 is TGTGCCAGCAGCCAAGACTTGGGGACTGAAGCTTTCTTT.

In its sample, this clone was seen once. The chain couples TRBV28 to TRBJ2-7, with D uncertain. This CDR3 has 13 amino acids. Germline CDR1 and CDR2: MDHEN and SYDVKM. Between the trimmed V and J ends, which lost 4 bases and 3 bases, there was a span of 10 bases. CDR3 sequence: CASSSPGDYEQYF. The CDR3, as DNA: TGTGCCAGCAGTTCCCCAGGAGACTACGAGCAGTACTTC.

In its sample, this clone was seen once. This sequence joins TRBV11-2 and TRBJ2-1; TRBD2 matches 10 bases. The ends lost 2 bases at V and 9 bases at J; junction bases unmatched: 7. This CDR3 comprises 15 residues. Per germline, CDR1 SGHAT and CDR2 FQNNGV. CDR3 sequence reads: CASSLLASGSGEQFF. The CDR3 DNA reads TGTGCCAGCAGCTTATTGGCTAGCGGGAGCGGTGAGCAGTTCTTC.

The chain recombines TRBV15 with TRBJ2-3; D unclear. The CDR3 contains 15 residues. With 0 bases removed from V and 9 bases from J, the gap between germline ends came to 16 bases. Germline CDR1 is LNHNV and CDR2 is YYDKDF (reference sequence). The CDR3 loop is CATSRDQWRSGTQYF. The CDR3 DNA sequence: TGTGCCACCAGCAGAGATCAATGGCGGAGTGGGACGCAGTATTTT. The full variable domain, with the rest looked up from reference TRBV15 and TRBJ2-3, is DAMVIQNPRYQVTQFGKPVTLSCSQTLNHNVMYWYQQKSSQAPKLLFHYYDKDFNNEADTPDNFQSRRPNTSFCFLDIRSPGLGDTAMYLCATSRDQWRSGTQYFGPGTRLTVL.